The present TCR beta chain was sequenced within a study of blood T cell repertoires in COVID-19 (dated by TCRdb to 2020 to 2022). In the study overall: Recovered participants in ImmuneRACE Cohort 3 were defined by two consecutive negative NP/OP PCR tests, clearance by a healthcare professional, or resolution of symptoms. The collaborator samples originated in the United States, Italy and Spain and spanned the acute and convalescent phases of COVID-19. Where available, HLA class I and class II types were obtained from metadata supplied by the sample provider rather than from assay-based typing. The samples were drawn from the first 160 participants of the ongoing ImmuneRACE study and from some 1,300 subjects provided by 6 global collaborators. Deeply sampled blood TCRbeta repertoires from subjects exposed to, actively infected with, or recovered from COVID-19 were included in the dataset. The prospective study material was composed of cDNA or gDNA derived from T cells, B-cell-depleted T cells, or PBMCs. Nearly every sample came with metadata listing a de-identified subject ID, COVID-19 status, age in years and sex. The repertoires were released in a freely available public database meant as a resource for research on the immune response to SARS-CoV-2. Study-level results and caveats: Clinical and demographic metadata were provided uncurated, with the amount varying by source and participant.

Turning to this clone: The antigen it binds to is not known. No much larger clonotype is one base removed from it; base qualities were not supplied.

The junction carries 12 bases between V and J, which are trimmed by 3 bases and 7 bases respectively. Taken from the germline V gene, the CDR1 and CDR2 loops are MNHEY and SVGAGI. Counted from cysteine to phenylalanine, this CDR3 has 13 amino acids. The CDR3 DNA has 39 bases and is translated from base 1. TCRbeta CDR3 regions were amplified from genomic DNA by means of the immunoSEQ Assay, a bias-controlled multiplex PCR. As for how the authors treated the data: Nucleated cell counts per sample were estimated from amplification of reference gene primers within the assay. To quantify the absolute abundance of each unique TCRbeta CDR3 rearrangement, sequence reads were collapsed and filtered. For each sample, productive Simpson clonality was calculated as the square root of Simpson's diversity index across productive rearrangements. TCRdb carries this immuneACCESS record with in-frame sequences only. Its versions omit some clonotypes, under half of them owing to an unresolved V gene in the studies checked, with the rest unexplained. That table supplies the V and J calls and clone size; D and trimming were determined from the DNA. The sample contains approximately 190,000 clones, more than 85% of them found a single time. Around 23% of the sample belongs to the ten largest clones.

Participants in the prospective study were aged roughly 18 to 100 years, lived in 20 to 25 United States geographic areas, and enrolled through a virtual design. To assign participants to cohorts, the prospective study relied on clinical history that participants themselves reported in a screening survey and a study questionnaire. Each participant in the prospective study had whole blood, serum and a nasopharyngeal or oropharyngeal swab collected by mobile phlebotomists. Participants in the prospective study had the option to provide additional blood draws and questionnaires over a roughly two-month period. Before DNA extraction, prospective study blood samples were shipped either frozen or at room temperature.

This sequence uses TRBV6-5 and TRBJ1-1; the D gene identity is not certain. Sequencing was carried out using PBMCs or T cells enriched from blood (not recorded which). This clonotype was sampled from a woman aged 40 to 50 in a cohort exposed to, infected with or recovered from COVID-19 (not recorded which). The bases read TGTGCCAGCAGTTATTCCGGGGTCGGTGAAGCTTTCTTT. Its translation is CASSYSGVGEAFF.